Listed below are T cell receptor beta chains from one sample, sequenced in a study of CXCR3-negative and CXCR3-positive naive CD8 T cells. Each CDR3 protein gets one entry in TCRdb, which reprocessed the 5' RACE reads and gives no DNA. This sample carries approximately 39,000 distinct CDR3 sequences, with 14% going to the ten biggest clones. Material for sequencing was memory CD8+ T cells from blood. These receptor sequences come from a human donor in good health. Some clones in this sample may be carry-over from other donors' samples. Each CDR3 is given with its conserved first and last residue.

v_gene: TRBV6-2/TRBV6-3; j_gene: TRBJ2-3; CDR3aa: CASSLTGPTDTQYF
v_gene: TRBV28; j_gene: TRBJ2-3; CDR3aa: CASSLLGPDTQYF
v_gene: TRBV7-9; j_gene: TRBJ1-1; CDR3aa: CASSLLGNRTGNTEAFF
v_gene: TRBV7-2; j_gene: TRBJ1-2; CDR3aa: CASSTGAPANYGYTF
v_gene: TRBV29-1; j_gene: TRBJ1-5; CDR3aa: CSVRTGGQPQHF
v_gene: TRBV20-1; j_gene: TRBJ1-5; CDR3aa: CSAGRTGGGSQPQHF
v_gene: TRBV4-1; j_gene: TRBJ2-1; CDR3aa: CASSHPASGGTRSSYNEQFF
v_gene: TRBV15; j_gene: TRBJ2-7; CDR3aa: CATSRDEDSYEQYF
v_gene: TRBV4-2; j_gene: TRBJ1-1; CDR3aa: CASSQEGVNTEAFF
v_gene: TRBV3-1; j_gene: TRBJ2-1; CDR3aa: CASSQEGSGGPYNEQFF
v_gene: TRBV4-2; j_gene: TRBJ2-7; CDR3aa: CASSQAASEPTYEQYF
v_gene: TRBV29-1; j_gene: TRBJ2-7; CDR3aa: CSVEDWAGETYEQYF